A single T cell receptor (beta chain) is shown here with its context. Its specificity is not known. The record originates from a study of beta chain features in type 1 diabetes. Study as a whole: What patients shared with healthy donors was a similar profile of age, gender and cell yields.

Expressed TCRB transcripts were sequenced, since all the RNA that had been isolated was reverse transcribed. Data came from immunoSEQ multiplex PCR; TCRdb stores just in-frame clones and leaves some out. The data show more than 55,000 clones, about 47% seen once. General study results and limits: Within each of all four CD4+ subsets, Type 1 diabetes patients had TCRB CDR3s that were moderately but significantly shorter. Junctions at VDJ sites from type 1 diabetes patients had fewer insertions and more deletions.

This clonotype was sampled from a woman aged 40-49 years with type 1 diabetes. The material sequenced was Tregs from blood.

The CDR3 loop is CASSLLAVSYNEQFF. DNA of the CDR3: TGTGCCAGCAGTCTCCTAGCGGTCTCCTACAATGAGCAGTTCTTC. The V and J genes are TRBV11-2 and TRBJ2-1, with 7 positions matching TRBD2. Germline lookup yields CDR1 SGHAT and CDR2 FQNNGV. The V and J ends lost 6 bases and 0 bases, in that order; junction bases with no gene match: 5. This CDR3 is 15 amino acids long.